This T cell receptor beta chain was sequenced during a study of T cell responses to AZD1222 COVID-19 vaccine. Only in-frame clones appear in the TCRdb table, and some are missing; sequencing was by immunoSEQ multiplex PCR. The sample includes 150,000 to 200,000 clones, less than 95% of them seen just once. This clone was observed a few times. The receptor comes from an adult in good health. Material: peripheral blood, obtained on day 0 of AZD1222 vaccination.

This chain's CDR3 is CASSTSGTSADTQYF. For the CDR3, the DNA is TGTGCCAGTAGTACATCCGGGACTAGCGCCGATACGCAGTATTTT. This sequence joins TRBV19 and TRBJ2-3; 10 nucleotides align to TRBD2. Trimming took 4 bases from V and 6 from J; bases not matched to a gene: 7. The germline V gene has CDR1 LNHDA and CDR2 SQIVND (reference sequence). The CDR3 consists of 15 residues.